These T cell receptor beta chains were read from a single sample in a study of blood T cell repertoires in COVID-19. Measured with immunoSEQ multiplex PCR; TCRdb has only the in-frame clones, and not every one. In the table there are roughly 350,000 clones, less than 85% of which are singletons. The sample was peripheral blood. The receptors originated from a woman in her late teens or twenties with acute or convalescent COVID-19. The CDR3 runs from the conserved cysteine through the conserved F or W. Each record gives: V gene, CDR3 length, clone size, J gene, D gene, CDR3 protein, CDR3 DNA. The D gene is left open where the match is weak. Size is stated for part of the rows, as once, few or many counts, or as a class when the clone is expanded.

TRBV12-5	15	.	TRBJ2-2	.	CASGEGERNTGELFF	TGTGCTAGTGGAGAGGGGGAAAGGAACACCGGGGAGCTGTTTTTT
TRBV5-1	14	few	TRBJ1-2	TRBD1	CASSSRQGVDGYTF	TGCGCCAGCAGCTCCCGACAGGGGGTCGATGGCTACACCTTC
TRBV19	16	.	TRBJ2-7	TRBD2	CASSITTSGRLYEQYF	TGTGCCAGTAGTATAACCACTAGCGGGAGACTTTACGAGCAGTACTTC
TRBV19	15	.	TRBJ2-7	.	CASSISQERSYEQYF	TGTGCCAGTAGTATAAGCCAGGAGCGGTCCTACGAGCAGTACTTC
TRBV4-1	19	.	TRBJ2-1	TRBD2	CASSHRLAGVTKFYNEQFF	TGCGCCAGCAGCCACCGACTAGCGGGAGTGACCAAATTCTACAATGAGCAGTTCTTC
TRBV10-2	16	once	TRBJ2-2	.	CASSETQGRNTGELFF	TGCGCCAGCAGTGAGACCCAGGGGCGGAACACCGGGGAGCTGTTTTTT
TRBV28	17	.	TRBJ2-2	.	CASSLALDSLNTGELFF	TGTGCCAGCAGTCTCGCCCTGGACAGCCTGAACACCGGGGAGCTGTTTTTT
TRBV7-2	12	.	TRBJ1-1	.	CASSFRVTEAFF	TGTGCCAGCAGCTTCAGGGTCACTGAAGCTTTCTTT
TRBV12-5	13	.	TRBJ2-3	.	CASSRDTTDTQYF	TGTGCTAGCTCAAGGGACACCACAGATACGCAGTATTTT
TRBV18	15	.	TRBJ1-5	.	CASSPPAGGNQPQHF	TGTGCCAGCTCACCACCTGCTGGGGGGAATCAGCCCCAGCATTTT
TRBV13	16	few	TRBJ1-1	TRBD1	CASSLGDRGGGTEAFF	TGTGCCAGCAGCTTAGGAGACAGGGGTGGGGGCACTGAAGCTTTCTTT
TRBV3-1/TRBV3-2	15	.	TRBJ2-5	TRBD1	CASSQPRDREETQYF	TGTGCCAGCAGCCAACCCCGGGACAGAGAAGAGACCCAGTACTTC
TRBV27	14	.	TRBJ2-1	.	CASSYGSSYNEQFF	TGTGCCAGCAGTTACGGGAGCTCCTACAATGAGCAGTTCTTC
TRBV18	13	.	TRBJ1-1	.	CASSLGADTEAFF	TGTGCCAGCTCACTAGGGGCAGACACTGAAGCTTTCTTT
TRBV18	16	.	TRBJ2-5	TRBD2	CASSPRLAGLPETQYF	TGTGCCAGCTCACCAAGACTAGCGGGGCTGCCGGAGACCCAGTACTTC
TRBV20-1	14	few	TRBJ2-3	.	CSASRTYSEDTQYF	TGCAGTGCTAGTAGGACTTACTCAGAAGATACGCAGTATTTT
TRBV7-9	18	.	TRBJ2-7	.	CASSLGDFTGYRFYEQYF	TGTGCCAGCAGCTTAGGAGACTTTACAGGGTACAGATTTTACGAGCAGTACTTC
TRBV10-3	15	.	TRBJ1-1	TRBD1	CAISEPQTGDRRMGF	TGTGCCATCAGTGAGCCCCAAACCGGGGACAGAAGGATGGGTTTT
TRBV28	15	.	TRBJ1-3	TRBD1	CASRTGGNSGNTIYF	TGTGCCAGCAGAACAGGGGGTAACTCTGGAAACACCATATATTTT
TRBV2	15	.	TRBJ1-1	.	CASRIQLGVNTEAFF	TGTGCCAGCAGAATCCAACTCGGGGTGAACACTGAAGCTTTCTTT
TRBV6-5	13	.	TRBJ2-7	.	CASSHRLWYEQYF	TGTGCCAGCAGCCACAGGCTTTGGTACGAGCAGTACTTC
TRBV7-3	15	.	TRBJ2-1	.	CASSNPTPGGYEQFF	TGTGCCAGCAGCAACCCGACCCCCGGAGGATATGAGCAGTTCTTC